This T cell receptor (beta chain) emerged from a study of blood T cell repertoires in COVID-19. Some clones are missing from TCRdb's copy, which holds only in-frame ones; the method was immunoSEQ multiplex PCR. The table has a few hundred thousand clones, just under 90% seen once. CDR3 size: 14 residues. In germline, CDR1 is SEHNR, CDR2 FQNEAQ (reference sequence). The trim removed 5 bases at V and 4 bases at J, leaving 7 bases unmatched. Sequenced: PBMCs or T cells enriched from blood (not recorded which). The rearrangement joins TRBV7-9 to TRBJ1-2; 7 bases match TRBD1. The TCR originated in a woman aged 45-59 years who had recovered from COVID-19. CDR3 DNA sequence: TGTGCCAGCAGCCCCGTCGAGGGGGCCTATGGCTACACCTTC. Translating it yields CASSPVEGAYGYTF.